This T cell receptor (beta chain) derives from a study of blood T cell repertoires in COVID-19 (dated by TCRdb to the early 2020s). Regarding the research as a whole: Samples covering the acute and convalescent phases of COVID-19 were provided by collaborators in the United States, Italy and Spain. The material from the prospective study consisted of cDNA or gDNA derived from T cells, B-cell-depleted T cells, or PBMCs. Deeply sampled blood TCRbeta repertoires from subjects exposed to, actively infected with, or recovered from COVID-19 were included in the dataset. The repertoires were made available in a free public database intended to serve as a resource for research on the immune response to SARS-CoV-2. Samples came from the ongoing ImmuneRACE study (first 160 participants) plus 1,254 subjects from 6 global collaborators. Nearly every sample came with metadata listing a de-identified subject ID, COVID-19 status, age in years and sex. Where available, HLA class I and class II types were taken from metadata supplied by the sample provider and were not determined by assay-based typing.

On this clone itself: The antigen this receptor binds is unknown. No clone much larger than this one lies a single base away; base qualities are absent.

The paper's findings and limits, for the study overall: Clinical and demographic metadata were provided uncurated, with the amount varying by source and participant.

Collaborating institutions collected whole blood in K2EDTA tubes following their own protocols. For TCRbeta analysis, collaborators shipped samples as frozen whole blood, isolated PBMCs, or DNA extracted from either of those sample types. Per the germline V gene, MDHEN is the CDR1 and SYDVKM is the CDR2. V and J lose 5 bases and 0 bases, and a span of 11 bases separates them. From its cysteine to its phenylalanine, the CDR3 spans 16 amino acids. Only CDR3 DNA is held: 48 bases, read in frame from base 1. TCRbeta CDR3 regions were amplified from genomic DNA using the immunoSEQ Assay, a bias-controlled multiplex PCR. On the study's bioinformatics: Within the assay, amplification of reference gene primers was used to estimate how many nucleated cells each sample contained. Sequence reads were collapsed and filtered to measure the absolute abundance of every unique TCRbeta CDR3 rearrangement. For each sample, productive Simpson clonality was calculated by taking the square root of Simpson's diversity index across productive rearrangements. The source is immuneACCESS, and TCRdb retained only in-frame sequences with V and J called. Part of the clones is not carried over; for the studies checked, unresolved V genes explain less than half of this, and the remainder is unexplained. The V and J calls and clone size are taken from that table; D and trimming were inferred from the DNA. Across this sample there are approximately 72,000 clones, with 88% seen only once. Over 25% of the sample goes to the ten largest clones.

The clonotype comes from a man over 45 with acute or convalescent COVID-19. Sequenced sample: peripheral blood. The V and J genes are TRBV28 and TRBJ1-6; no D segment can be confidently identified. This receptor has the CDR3 CASSTRGSSYNSPLHF. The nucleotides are TGTGCCAGCAGTACACGGGGAAGCTCCTATAATTCACCCCTCCACTTT.